This T cell receptor (beta chain) was identified during a study of shared clonotypes between healthy human individuals. To note about this clone: Its antigen is still unknown.

Both subsets, CD45RA+ naive and CD45RA-negative memory, were split from the CD4+ cells. Points from the study as a whole: Across several donors, naive CD4 shared around 5.1%, naive CD8 under 4%, memory CD4 roughly 2.2%, memory CD8 0.4% to 0.5%. Naive subsets typically showed greater estimated richness than memory subsets.

The CDR3 has 13 residues. Investigators spread the genomic DNA of each subset evenly over several immunoSEQ plates. Repertoires were generated with immunoSEQ multiplex PCR, while TCRdb's copy carries only in-frame clones and drops some. The data show around 2.5 million clones, with roughly 93% seen just once and around 0.37% held by the top ten. Sequenced: naive CD4+ T cells from PBMCs. The subset was: CD45RA+ positively selected. This receptor was obtained from a man between 18 and 35 years old in good health. Some clones in this sample may be carry-over from other donors' samples. The V call is TRBV21-1, the J call TRBJ2-7; the table's D call of TRBD2 was not tested on the DNA. TRBV21-1 constitutes a pseudogene. CDR3: CASSKAPPHEQYF. CDR3 coding DNA: TGTGCCAGCAGCAAAGCTCCCCCTCACGAGCAGTACTTC.